A selection of T cell receptor beta chains follows, all from one sample in a study of blood T cell repertoires in COVID-19. The data were produced by immunoSEQ multiplex PCR, yet TCRdb's version contains in-frame clones alone and is incomplete. The sample shows about 150,000 clones, 76% of them seen only once. Sequencing was performed on peripheral blood. The receptors were gathered from a woman aged 80 or over with acute or convalescent COVID-19. CDR3s include the opening cysteine and the closing phenylalanine or tryptophan. Fields, in order: J gene, D gene, clone size, V gene, CDR3 DNA, CDR3 protein. The D gene is left open where the match is weak. Size tells how often a clone was seen (once, few, many) or the class of an expanded clone, and some rows leave it out.

j_call: TRBJ1-5; d_call: -; clone_size: -; v_call: TRBV19; cdr3_nt: TGTGCCAGTAGTTGGACTGCCCCGCCTGGGTCCCAGCATTTT; cdr3_aa: CASSWTAPPGSQHF
j_call: TRBJ1-2; d_call: -; clone_size: -; v_call: TRBV5-1; cdr3_nt: TGCGCCAGCAGCTTAGGGAAGGCAGGGCAGTCTAACTATGGCTACACCTTC; cdr3_aa: CASSLGKAGQSNYGYTF
j_call: TRBJ2-5; d_call: -; clone_size: -; v_call: TRBV4-1; cdr3_nt: TGCGCCAGCAGCCAAGATCAGACTCCCCAAGAGACCCAGTACTTC; cdr3_aa: CASSQDQTPQETQYF
j_call: TRBJ2-7; d_call: TRBD1; clone_size: few; v_call: TRBV7-3; cdr3_nt: TGTGCCAGCAGCCAGACAGGGTTGCACGAGCAGTACTTC; cdr3_aa: CASSQTGLHEQYF
j_call: TRBJ1-5; d_call: -; clone_size: -; v_call: TRBV18; cdr3_nt: TGTGCCAGCTCACTCAGCAGGGATCAGCCCCAGCATTTT; cdr3_aa: CASSLSRDQPQHF
j_call: TRBJ2-3; d_call: TRBD2; clone_size: few; v_call: TRBV19; cdr3_nt: TGTGCCAGTAGGAATAGCGGGGGAGGCACAGATACGCAGTATTTT; cdr3_aa: CASRNSGGGTDTQYF
j_call: TRBJ1-1; d_call: TRBD1; clone_size: -; v_call: TRBV7-8; cdr3_nt: TGTGCCAGCAGCTCCGGACAGGGGGCCCCTTTGAACACTGAAGCTTTCTTT; cdr3_aa: CASSSGQGAPLNTEAFF
j_call: TRBJ1-1; d_call: -; clone_size: -; v_call: TRBV5-1; cdr3_nt: TGCGCCAGCAGCCCGACACTCCAGGAGAACACTGAAGCTTTCTTT; cdr3_aa: CASSPTLQENTEAFF
j_call: TRBJ2-7; d_call: TRBD1; clone_size: few; v_call: TRBV27; cdr3_nt: TGTGCCAGCAGTTTCGGACAGGGATTGGGCGAGCAGTACTTC; cdr3_aa: CASSFGQGLGEQYF
j_call: TRBJ1-5; d_call: -; clone_size: once; v_call: TRBV4-2; cdr3_nt: TGTGCCAGCAGCCAAGAAGGGGGGGCGGGTCAGCCCCAGCATTTT; cdr3_aa: CASSQEGGAGQPQHF
j_call: TRBJ2-3; d_call: TRBD1; clone_size: -; v_call: TRBV5-6; cdr3_nt: TGTGCCAGCAGCTTACAGGGGGCAACAGATACGCAGTATTTT; cdr3_aa: CASSLQGATDTQYF
j_call: TRBJ1-2; d_call: TRBD1; clone_size: -; v_call: TRBV5-6; cdr3_nt: TGTGCCAGCAGCTTCACTGGGACAGGCTATGGCTACACCTTC; cdr3_aa: CASSFTGTGYGYTF
j_call: TRBJ1-1; d_call: TRBD1; clone_size: once; v_call: TRBV7-9; cdr3_nt: TGTGCCACCAGGGGACAGGCGAACACTGAAGCTTTCTTT; cdr3_aa: CATRGQANTEAFF
j_call: TRBJ2-7; d_call: TRBD2; clone_size: -; v_call: TRBV5-5; cdr3_nt: TGTGCCAGCAGCTTGGGACTAGCGGGGGAATACGAGCAGTACTTC; cdr3_aa: CASSLGLAGEYEQYF
j_call: TRBJ1-1; d_call: -; clone_size: -; v_call: TRBV30; cdr3_nt: TGTGCCTGGAGCCTATCCTTACTAATGGGAGCTTTCTTT; cdr3_aa: CAWSLSLLMGAFF
j_call: TRBJ1-1; d_call: -; clone_size: -; v_call: TRBV9; cdr3_nt: TGTGCCAGCACCCGGGGGGGGCAGGTGTCCGTGAACACTGAAGCTTTCTTT; cdr3_aa: CASTRGGQVSVNTEAFF
j_call: TRBJ2-7; d_call: TRBD1; clone_size: -; v_call: TRBV20-1; cdr3_nt: TGCAGTGCTAGTGGACAGGGGGCGCGTGTCGGGAGGGCCGGTTACGAGCAGTACTTC; cdr3_aa: CSASGQGARVGRAGYEQYF
j_call: TRBJ1-3; d_call: -; clone_size: -; v_call: TRBV11-2; cdr3_nt: TGTGCCAGCAGCTATGGATGGGGCGGGGGTGCTGGAAACACCATATATTTT; cdr3_aa: CASSYGWGGGAGNTIYF
j_call: TRBJ2-1; d_call: TRBD2; clone_size: few; v_call: TRBV4-1; cdr3_nt: TGCGCCAGCAGCCAAGATAATGGCGCTAGCGGGAGATATCGGCAGTTCTTC; cdr3_aa: CASSQDNGASGRYRQFF
j_call: TRBJ1-1; d_call: TRBD1; clone_size: -; v_call: TRBV10-3; cdr3_nt: TGTGCCATCAGTGAAAATGACAGGGCCGGTGAAGCTTTCTTT; cdr3_aa: CAISENDRAGEAFF
j_call: TRBJ2-3; d_call: TRBD2; clone_size: -; v_call: TRBV30; cdr3_nt: TGTGCCTGGAGTGTGGTTCTAGCGGAGACAGATACGCAGTATTTT; cdr3_aa: CAWSVVLAETDTQYF
j_call: TRBJ2-2; d_call: TRBD2; clone_size: few; v_call: TRBV30; cdr3_nt: TGTGCCTGGAACCCGGTAGCGGGGGACACCGGGGAGCTGTTTTTT; cdr3_aa: CAWNPVAGDTGELFF
j_call: TRBJ2-7; d_call: -; clone_size: -; v_call: TRBV25-1; cdr3_nt: TGTGCCAGCAGCCGGGTCCAAGGCTACGAGCAGTACTTC; cdr3_aa: CASSRVQGYEQYF
j_call: TRBJ1-5; d_call: TRBD1; clone_size: -; v_call: TRBV19; cdr3_nt: TGTGCCAGTAGTAGGGGACAGGATAGCAATCAGCCCCAGCATTTT; cdr3_aa: CASSRGQDSNQPQHF
j_call: TRBJ2-7; d_call: -; clone_size: -; v_call: TRBV19; cdr3_nt: TGTGCCAGTAGTCCAGGGGCTGGGGTGTACGAGCAGTACTTC; cdr3_aa: CASSPGAGVYEQYF
j_call: TRBJ2-3; d_call: TRBD1; clone_size: -; v_call: TRBV18; cdr3_nt: TGTGCCAGCTCACCCTGGGGGACAGGGAGTTCGGATACGCAGTATTTT; cdr3_aa: CASSPWGTGSSDTQYF
j_call: TRBJ1-5; d_call: TRBD1; clone_size: -; v_call: TRBV19; cdr3_nt: TGTGCCAGTAGTTACGGAGGGGGCTTGAATCAGCCCCAGCATTTT; cdr3_aa: CASSYGGGLNQPQHF
j_call: TRBJ2-3; d_call: TRBD1; clone_size: -; v_call: TRBV28; cdr3_nt: TGTGCCAGTCTCTCGGGACAGGGGTCAGATACGCAGTATTTT; cdr3_aa: CASLSGQGSDTQYF
j_call: TRBJ2-6; d_call: TRBD1; clone_size: once; v_call: TRBV30; cdr3_nt: TGTGCCTGGAGTGTAAAAGGAAGGGGGCCCTCTGGGGCCAACGTCCTGACTTTC; cdr3_aa: CAWSVKGRGPSGANVLTF
j_call: TRBJ2-2; d_call: TRBD2; clone_size: -; v_call: TRBV4-1; cdr3_nt: TGCGCCAGCAGCCAAGATGTTGTTGGCGGGGGAATTATCGGGGAGCTGTTTTTT; cdr3_aa: CASSQDVVGGGIIGELFF
j_call: TRBJ1-1; d_call: -; clone_size: few; v_call: TRBV30; cdr3_nt: TGTGCCGGGAACAGGGATACTGAAGCTTTCTTT; cdr3_aa: CAGNRDTEAFF
j_call: TRBJ2-7; d_call: -; clone_size: few; v_call: TRBV29-1; cdr3_nt: TGCAGCGTTGTAAGGGGTTCCTACGAGCAGTACTTC; cdr3_aa: CSVVRGSYEQYF
j_call: TRBJ1-3; d_call: -; clone_size: -; v_call: TRBV30; cdr3_nt: TGTGCCTGGAGTGTCAGTGGGAGGTCTGGAAACACCATATATTTT; cdr3_aa: CAWSVSGRSGNTIYF
j_call: TRBJ1-5; d_call: TRBD1; clone_size: -; v_call: TRBV24-1; cdr3_nt: TGTGCCACCAGTGATCCAGGGGGAAATAGCAATCAGCCCCAGCATTTT; cdr3_aa: CATSDPGGNSNQPQHF
j_call: TRBJ2-7; d_call: TRBD2; clone_size: -; v_call: TRBV5-1; cdr3_nt: TGCGCCAGCAGCTTGGCGGGGGGCTCCTACGAGCAGTACTTC; cdr3_aa: CASSLAGGSYEQYF
j_call: TRBJ2-4; d_call: TRBD1; clone_size: -; v_call: TRBV14; cdr3_nt: TGTGCCAGCAGCCAGGGGGCAAGGAGAACCGGGACAGCCCAAAACATTCAGTACTTC; cdr3_aa: CASSQGARRTGTAQNIQYF
j_call: TRBJ2-1; d_call: TRBD1; clone_size: -; v_call: TRBV5-5; cdr3_nt: TGTGCCAGCAGCGACGGACAGGGGGCTACTTTGGAGCAGTTCTTC; cdr3_aa: CASSDGQGATLEQFF
j_call: TRBJ1-1; d_call: TRBD1; clone_size: -; v_call: TRBV6-5; cdr3_nt: TGTGCCAGCAGTTACTCGACAGGGCCCGGTACTGAAGCTTTCTTT; cdr3_aa: CASSYSTGPGTEAFF
j_call: TRBJ1-2; d_call: TRBD1; clone_size: -; v_call: TRBV6-6; cdr3_nt: TGTGCCAGCAGTTACTTACAGGGGGGCAGCGGCTACACCTTC; cdr3_aa: CASSYLQGGSGYTF
j_call: TRBJ1-2; d_call: -; clone_size: -; v_call: TRBV6-5; cdr3_nt: TGTGCCAGCAGCGATGCGGGAGGGAACTATGGCTACACCTTC; cdr3_aa: CASSDAGGNYGYTF
j_call: TRBJ2-5; d_call: TRBD2; clone_size: -; v_call: TRBV4-2; cdr3_nt: TGTGCCAGCAGCCAAGAGACAGGAAGCGGGGGAGAGACCCAGTACTTC; cdr3_aa: CASSQETGSGGETQYF
j_call: TRBJ1-5; d_call: TRBD1; clone_size: once; v_call: TRBV9; cdr3_nt: TGTGCCAGCAGCGAGGGTGGGGGGACAGTTCAGCCCCAGCATTTT; cdr3_aa: CASSEGGGTVQPQHF
j_call: TRBJ1-1; d_call: -; clone_size: once; v_call: TRBV19; cdr3_nt: TGTGCCGCCCGAGGGACACAGAACACTGAAGCTTTCTTT; cdr3_aa: CAARGTQNTEAFF
j_call: TRBJ1-2; d_call: TRBD1; clone_size: -; v_call: TRBV5-1; cdr3_nt: TGCGCCAGCAGCCAAAACAGGGGCTCCGATGGCTACACCTTC; cdr3_aa: CASSQNRGSDGYTF
j_call: TRBJ1-3; d_call: TRBD1; clone_size: -; v_call: TRBV18; cdr3_nt: TGTGCCAGCTCACCTCGGGGGACAGGGGGTAGCTCTGGAAACACCATATATTTT; cdr3_aa: CASSPRGTGGSSGNTIYF
j_call: TRBJ1-4; d_call: -; clone_size: once; v_call: TRBV10-3; cdr3_nt: TGTGCCATCAGGGACACTCGGAAGGAAAAACTGTTTTTT; cdr3_aa: CAIRDTRKEKLFF
j_call: TRBJ2-1; d_call: TRBD2; clone_size: -; v_call: TRBV7-9; cdr3_nt: TGTGCCAGCAGCTTAGGGGTAGCGGGAGACAATGAGCAGTTCTTC; cdr3_aa: CASSLGVAGDNEQFF
j_call: TRBJ2-1; d_call: TRBD2; clone_size: -; v_call: TRBV6-1; cdr3_nt: TGTGCCAGCAGTGCCCGACTAGCGGGAGTTCAAAATGAGCAGTTCTTC; cdr3_aa: CASSARLAGVQNEQFF
j_call: TRBJ1-1; d_call: -; clone_size: -; v_call: TRBV5-6; cdr3_nt: TGTGCCAGCAGCCGTAACATGAACACTGAAGCTTTCTTT; cdr3_aa: CASSRNMNTEAFF
j_call: TRBJ2-2; d_call: TRBD1; clone_size: -; v_call: TRBV20-1; cdr3_nt: TGCAGTGCTAGTGCACCGGGACAGGGGCACACCGGGGAGCTGTTTTTT; cdr3_aa: CSASAPGQGHTGELFF
j_call: TRBJ2-7; d_call: -; clone_size: -; v_call: TRBV21-1; cdr3_nt: TGTGCCAGCAGCAAAGACTACGAACAGTACTTC; cdr3_aa: CASSKDYEQYF
j_call: TRBJ1-1; d_call: -; clone_size: once; v_call: TRBV6-5; cdr3_nt: TGTGCCAGCAGTTACGAGGGCTGGGGGGGAGCTTTCTTT; cdr3_aa: CASSYEGWGGAFF
j_call: TRBJ2-3; d_call: TRBD2; clone_size: once; v_call: TRBV7-6; cdr3_nt: TGTGCCAGCAGCCCGCGACTAGCGGGAGCGCCATCTAGCACAGATACGCAGTATTTT; cdr3_aa: CASSPRLAGAPSSTDTQYF
j_call: TRBJ2-5; d_call: -; clone_size: once; v_call: TRBV4-2; cdr3_nt: TGTGCCAGCAGCCAAGGAGGATCAGAGAAGACCCAGTACTTC; cdr3_aa: CASSQGGSEKTQYF
j_call: TRBJ1-2; d_call: TRBD1; clone_size: -; v_call: TRBV10-3; cdr3_nt: TGTGCCATCACGATCGACAGGGTAAATGGCTACACCTTC; cdr3_aa: CAITIDRVNGYTF
j_call: TRBJ1-2; d_call: -; clone_size: -; v_call: TRBV7-2; cdr3_nt: TGTGCCAGCAGCTTCGCACCCAGTGGCAGAAACTATGGCTACACCTTC; cdr3_aa: CASSFAPSGRNYGYTF